The 27 T cell receptor beta chains listed next were all sequenced from one sample in a study of shared clonotypes between healthy human individuals. Libraries were prepared by immunoSEQ multiplex PCR; TCRdb keeps only in-frame clonotypes and omits some of them. The profile shows 500,000 to 650,000 clones, just over 75% of them singletons. Material: PBMCs. The origin of the receptors is a woman aged 40 to 50 in good health. Some clones in this sample may be carry-over from other donors' samples.

The count of this clone is one. The CDR3 nucleotides are TGTGCCACCAGCCGATCGGGGGAGGGAGCGGAAAAACTGTTTTTT. Amino acids: CATSRSGEGAEKLFF. The chain couples TRBV15 to TRBJ1-4; D may be TRBD1 (5 bases). The CDR3 has 15 residues. V lost 5 bases and J lost 8, with 18 bases in between. Germline CDR1 and CDR2: LNHNV and YYDKDF (reference sequence).

This clone appeared a single time. V and J are TRBV7-2 and TRBJ2-7, with 7 positions matching TRBD1. Per germline, CDR1 SGHTA and CDR2 FQGNSA. The CDR3 consists of 15 residues. J lost 5 bases, V lost 4 bases, and 11 bases had no gene match. DNA of the CDR3: TGTGCCAGCAGCTCCCGAGGACAGGCAATCCACGAGCAGTACTTC. Residues: CASSSRGQAIHEQYF.

CDR3 sequence reads: CASSRREGRTAEAFF. The CDR3 DNA sequence: TGTGCCAGCAGTCGCCGAGAGGGGCGGACCGCTGAAGCTTTCTTT. This chain joins TRBV7-9 and TRBJ1-1; TRBD1 might be the D (5 bases). Trimming cost V 6 bases and J 6 bases, with 20 bases left between them. The CDR3 sequence is 15 residues long. Germline values: CDR1 SEHNR, CDR2 FQNEAQ (reference sequence).

The table lists this clone with a few counts. The chain joins TRBV14 to TRBJ1-1, with D uncertain. The CDR3 sequence is 13 residues long. Germline lookup yields CDR1 SGHDN and CDR2 FVKESK. V was pared by 1 base and J by 7 bases, with 10 bases between. In DNA form, the CDR3 reads TGTGCCAGCAGCCAAGGGAAACAGAGTGAAGCTTTCTTT. This translates into CASSQGKQSEAFF.

This clone was observed a few times. This chain uses TRBV10-2 with TRBJ1-5, with a possible D match to TRBD1 (6 bases). The CDR3 has 16 residues. V shed 4 bases and J shed 5 bases, with 18 bases lying between them. The germline V gene has CDR1 WSHSY and CDR2 SAAADI. The CDR3, as DNA: TGCGCCAGCAGTGGGGGGTCAAGGGGGGCCGATCAGCCCCAGCATTTT. It yields the protein CASSGGSRGADQPQHF.

This chain joins TRBV10-3 and TRBJ2-7; D might be TRBD1 or TRBD2, each matching 6 bases. The CDR3 totals 18 residues. The ends were cut back, 2 bases at V and 3 bases at J, with 23 bases in the middle. Per the germline V gene, CDR1 is ENHRY and CDR2 is SYGVKD. The CDR3 spells CAISEGPAGHIPLYEQYF. The DNA for the CDR3 is TGTGCCATCAGTGAGGGCCCCGCGGGACACATACCTCTCTACGAGCAGTACTTC.

V is TRBV2 and J is TRBJ1-2; D remains ambiguous. V dropped 11 bases and J dropped 0 bases, with 16 bases sitting between them. Germline CDR1 is SNHLY and CDR2 is FYNNEI. The CDR3 is made up of 14 amino acids. The CDR3 protein is CAEGSRRPNYGYTF. Here the CDR3 DNA reads TGTGCCGAGGGCTCCCGGCGCCCTAACTATGGCTACACCTTC.

This chain uses TRBV6-6 with TRBJ2-7; D remains unclear. This CDR3 contains 13 residues. Trimming pared 3 bases from V and 7 bases from J, leaving 13 bases between. The germline V gene encodes CDR1 MNHNY and CDR2 SVGAGI (reference sequence). The CDR3 DNA reads as TGTGCCAGCAGTTATTCCCGACATGGGGAGCAGTACTTC. It codes for CASSYSRHGEQYF.

The chain uses TRBV29-1 and TRBJ2-5, with TRBD2 identical over 7 bases. This CDR3 has 16 residues. The junction had 9 bases not matched to a gene; V was cut back by 0 bases and J by 2 bases. From germline, CDR1 is SQVTM and CDR2 ANQGSEA. The CDR3 is CSVEDPAGRIQETQYF. CDR3 in DNA: TGCAGCGTTGAAGATCCGGCCGGGAGGATACAAGAGACCCAGTACTTC.

The rearrangement links TRBV6-5 to TRBJ2-3; D unclear. The CDR3 is 14 amino acids. CDR1 MNHEY and CDR2 SVGAGI come from the germline V gene. V lost 2 bases and J 11 bases, leaving 17 bases between the germline ends. The DNA of the CDR3 is TGTGCCAGCAGTTACCGCGACCCTACCGGGTTGCAGTATTTT. Its translation: CASSYRDPTGLQYF.

In DNA form, the CDR3 reads TGTGCCAGCAGACCAACTAGCACAGATACGCAGTATTTT. Encoded protein: CASRPTSTDTQYF. This sequence joins TRBV5-4 and TRBJ2-3; D gene unclear. Germline loops: CDR1 SGHNT, CDR2 YYREEE (reference sequence). Trimming cost V 5 bases and J 0 bases, with 7 bases left between them. The CDR3 extends over 13 amino acids.

As for this clone: Since a much larger clone is just one base distant, this may be a read error. Other DNA sequences in this specimen translate into the identical CDR3. V is TRBV2 and J is TRBJ2-7, with D possibly TRBD2 on 5 matching bases. The CDR3 is 11 amino acids. The germline V gene encodes CDR1 SNHLY and CDR2 FYNNEI. V was clipped by 2 bases and J by 7 bases, with 6 bases between them. The CDR3 nucleotides are TGTGCCAGCAGTGAACGGGGAGAGCAGTACTTC. It translates to CASSERGEQYF.

J is TRBJ2-2 and V is TRBV15; 7 nucleotides agree with TRBD1. With V trimmed by 10 bases and J by 4 bases, 3 bases remained unmatched. CDR1 LNHNV and CDR2 YYDKDF come from the germline V gene (reference sequence). The length of the CDR3 is 12 residues. Written as DNA, the CDR3 is TGTGCCATCAGGGGGAGCACCGGGGAGCTGTTTTTT. Translated: CAIRGSTGELFF.

Only a few counts were recorded for this clone. The V gene is TRBV28, the J gene TRBJ2-3; 10 positions match TRBD2. The V segment lost 6 bases and the J segment 4 bases; nucleotides outside the gene matches: 10. Germline V lookup: CDR1 MDHEN, CDR2 SYDVKM. The length of the CDR3 is 16 residues. CDR3 coding DNA: TGTGCCAGCAGGCGGACTAGCGGAGGGCAGGCAGATACGCAGTATTTT. It yields the protein CASRRTSGGQADTQYF.

V is TRBV11-2 and J is TRBJ2-7; D unresolved. Germline V CDR1 and CDR2: SGHAT, FQNNGV. The CDR3 is made up of 15 amino acids. V lost 3 bases, J lost 1 base, and 13 bases lay in between. CDR3 nucleotide sequence: TGTGCCAGCAGCTTGGGCAGCTTCAGATCCTACGAGCAGTACTTC. Its protein product is CASSLGSFRSYEQYF.

The rearrangement joins TRBV4-2 to TRBJ2-7, with D unresolved. V lost 0 bases and J 3 bases, leaving 15 bases between the germline ends. The germline CDR1 and CDR2 sequences are LGHNA and YNFKEQ. CDR3 size: 16 residues. The CDR3 DNA reads TGTGCCAGCAGCCAAGATCTTGTTAGGACCAGCTACGAGCAGTACTTC. This gives the protein CASSQDLVRTSYEQYF.

The count of this clone is one. The V gene is TRBV29-1, the J gene TRBJ2-3; possibly TRBD2 for D (6 bases). The CDR3 length is 13 residues. Germline V CDR1 and CDR2: SQVTM, ANQGSEA. V lost 4 bases and J lost 2, with 10 bases in between. Here the CDR3 DNA reads TGCAGCGTTGGCGGGGCATTCACAGATACGCAGTATTTT. Translating it yields CSVGGAFTDTQYF.

The V gene is TRBV30, the J gene TRBJ1-2, with D perhaps TRBD1 (5 bases). V was trimmed by 2 bases and J by 6 bases, leaving 10 bases between them. The germline V gene encodes CDR1 GTSNPN and CDR2 SVGIG (reference sequence). The CDR3 extends over 12 amino acids. For the CDR3, the DNA is TGTGCCTGGAGTTATGGGGCTGATGGCTACACCTTC. It encodes CAWSYGADGYTF.

Points on this clone: With a much larger clone just one base away, this may be a read error. The chain combines TRBV5-1 with TRBJ2-7, with 9 bases lining up with TRBD2. The trim removed 7 bases at V and 6 bases at J, leaving 17 bases unmatched. Germline V CDR1 and CDR2: SGHRS, YFSETQ. CDR3 length equals 16 residues. The CDR3 loop is CASGTLPTSGYSEQYF. As DNA, the CDR3 is TGCGCCAGCGGCACTTTGCCTACTAGCGGGTACAGCGAGCAGTACTTC.

The V gene is TRBV12-5, the J gene TRBJ2-3; D gene unclear. The CDR3 extends over 11 amino acids. Trimming cost V 1 base and J 6 bases, with 2 bases left between them. Per germline, CDR1 LGHNT and CDR2 FRNRAP. CDR3 region: CASGLGDTQYF. CDR3 coding DNA: TGTGCTAGTGGTTTGGGTGATACGCAGTATTTT.

Comment on this clone: This CDR3 is also generated by other DNA sequences in the sample. The chain links TRBV30 to TRBJ2-7; D call uncertain. The CDR3 has 20 amino acids. The V end lost 3 bases, the J end lost 2 bases, and 32 bases lay between the germline ends. Looked up from germline, CDR1 is GTSNPN and CDR2 is SVGIG (reference sequence). The CDR3 sequence is CAWRNPGPPDQDLKTYEQYF. CDR3 nucleotides: TGTGCCTGGAGGAACCCCGGGCCTCCAGACCAAGACCTGAAAACCTACGAGCAGTACTTC.

The CDR3 DNA reads TGTGCCAGCAGCAGGAGCTCCTACAATGAGCAGTTCTTC. Translating it yields CASSRSSYNEQFF. The chain is built from TRBV7-8 and TRBJ2-1; D remains unclear. Germline-derived CDR1 and CDR2 are SGHVS and FQNEAQ. V gave up 5 bases and J gave up 0 bases, with 5 bases separating them. This CDR3 comprises 13 residues.

The genes are TRBV4-1 and TRBJ2-1; 7 nucleotides align to TRBD2. Germline CDR1 and CDR2: MGHRA and YSYEKL. V shed 5 bases, J shed 1 base, and the junction held 2 bases outside the gene matches. The CDR3 is 14 amino acids. CDR3 nucleotides: TGCGCCAGCAGCACGGGAGGTTCCTACAATGAGCAGTTCTTC. Its translation: CASSTGGSYNEQFF.

This rearrangement joins TRBV18 to TRBJ1-4; D is possibly TRBD1 (6 bases). The germline V gene encodes CDR1 KGHSH and CDR2 LQKENI. This CDR3 spans 15 amino acids. The V end lost 3 bases, the J end lost 8 bases, and 16 bases lay between the germline ends. The CDR3 DNA reads as TGTGCCAGCTCACCGGACAGTACCTCGGGGGAAAAACTGTTTTTT. This encodes CASSPDSTSGEKLFF.

The rearrangement links TRBV4-3 to TRBJ1-2; no firm D call. Trimming pared 0 bases from V and 7 bases from J, leaving 15 bases between. The germline gives CDR1 LGHNA, CDR2 YSLEER. CDR3 length: 15 residues. In nucleotides, the CDR3 is TGCGCCAGCAGCCAAGATCGTTGGGCAATGGGTGGCTACACCTTC. It specifies CASSQDRWAMGGYTF.

The chain is built from TRBV7-9 and TRBJ2-4; D not resolved. Per germline, CDR1 SEHNR and CDR2 FQNEAQ (reference sequence). The CDR3 has 13 amino acids. The V end lost 3 bases, the J end lost 7 bases, and 10 bases lay between the germline ends. CDR3 region: CASSFWVDNIQYF. The CDR3 DNA is TGTGCCAGCAGCTTTTGGGTTGATAACATTCAGTACTTC.

This rearrangement joins TRBV11-2 to TRBJ1-5; no firm D call. CDR3 length equals 15 residues. Trimming pared 2 bases from V and 1 base from J, leaving 9 bases between. The germline V gene encodes CDR1 SGHAT and CDR2 FQNNGV. The chain's CDR3 is CASSLIWGSNQPQHF. CDR3 in DNA: TGTGCCAGCAGCTTAATTTGGGGAAGCAATCAGCCCCAGCATTTT.